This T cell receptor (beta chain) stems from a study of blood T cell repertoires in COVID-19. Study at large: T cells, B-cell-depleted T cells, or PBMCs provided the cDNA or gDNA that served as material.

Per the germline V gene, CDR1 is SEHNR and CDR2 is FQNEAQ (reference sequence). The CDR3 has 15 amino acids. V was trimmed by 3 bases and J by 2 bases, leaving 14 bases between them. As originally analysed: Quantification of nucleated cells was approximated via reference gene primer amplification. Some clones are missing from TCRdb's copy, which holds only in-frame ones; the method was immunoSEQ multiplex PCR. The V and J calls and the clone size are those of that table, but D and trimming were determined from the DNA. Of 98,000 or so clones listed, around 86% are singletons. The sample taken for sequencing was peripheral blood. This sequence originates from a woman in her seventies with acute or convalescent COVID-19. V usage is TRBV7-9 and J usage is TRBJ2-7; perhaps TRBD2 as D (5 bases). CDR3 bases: TGTGCCAGCAGCTTGGATATCGGGAATACCTACGAGCAGTACTTC. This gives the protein CASSLDIGNTYEQYF.